This TCR beta chain was obtained from a study of T cell responses to AZD1222 COVID-19 vaccine. There are 14 residues in the CDR3. Trimming removed 1 base from V and 5 bases from J, with 12 bases in between. Germline V gene sequence: CDR1 LGHNT, CDR2 FRNRAP. Study results and limitations: Vaccine-related CD4 TCRs covered spike, predominating at 160-218 and 743-854.

As regards this clone: Its antigen is as yet unknown.

Assay: immunoSEQ multiplex PCR; the TCRdb copy retains only in-frame clones and omits some. The sample includes approximately 140,000 clones, 80% to 95% of them seen just once. The chain couples TRBV12-5 to TRBJ2-7; possibly TRBD1 for D (6 bases). The sequencing here drew on peripheral blood, taken 28 days after the second AZD1222 dose. The sequence was obtained from an adult who received the AZD1222 COVID-19 vaccine. For the CDR3, the DNA is TGTGCTAGTGGTTTGGAACAGGGAAGGCACGAGCAGTACTTC. It codes for CASGLEQGRHEQYF.